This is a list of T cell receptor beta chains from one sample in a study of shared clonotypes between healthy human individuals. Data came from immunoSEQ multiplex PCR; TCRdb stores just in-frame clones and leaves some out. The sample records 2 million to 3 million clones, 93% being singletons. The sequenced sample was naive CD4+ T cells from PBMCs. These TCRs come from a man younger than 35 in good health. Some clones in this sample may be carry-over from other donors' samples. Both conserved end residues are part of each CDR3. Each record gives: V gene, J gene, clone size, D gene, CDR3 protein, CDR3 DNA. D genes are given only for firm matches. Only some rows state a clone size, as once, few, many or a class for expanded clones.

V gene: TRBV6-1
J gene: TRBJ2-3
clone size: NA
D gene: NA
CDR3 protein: CASSEAGNRRGTDTQYF
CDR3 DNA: TGTGCCAGCAGTGAAGCAGGGAACAGGCGGGGCACAGATACGCAGTATTTT

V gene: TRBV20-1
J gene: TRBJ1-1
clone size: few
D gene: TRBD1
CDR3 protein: CSALSDRRAFF
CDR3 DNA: TGCAGTGCTCTATCGGACAGGAGAGCTTTCTTT

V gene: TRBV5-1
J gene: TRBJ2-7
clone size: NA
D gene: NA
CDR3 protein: CASSLVVGSSNEQYF
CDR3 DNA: TGCGCCAGCAGCTTGGTTGTCGGGAGTAGCAACGAGCAGTACTTC

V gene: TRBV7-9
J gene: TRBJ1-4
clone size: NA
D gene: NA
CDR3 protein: CASSRGDGNNEKLFF
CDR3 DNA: TGTGCCAGCAGCCGCGGTGACGGCAATAATGAAAAACTGTTTTTT

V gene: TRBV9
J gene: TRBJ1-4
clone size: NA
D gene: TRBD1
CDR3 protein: CASSGTGRNEKLFF
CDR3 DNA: TGTGCCAGCAGCGGGACAGGGAGGAATGAAAAACTGTTTTTT

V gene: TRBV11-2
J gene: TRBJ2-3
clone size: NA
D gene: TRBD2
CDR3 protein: CASSPSGSWGDTQYF
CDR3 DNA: TGTGCCAGCAGCCCCAGCGGGAGCTGGGGAGATACGCAGTATTTT

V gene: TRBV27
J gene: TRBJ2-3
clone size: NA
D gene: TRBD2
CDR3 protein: CASSRFLGSGGNPSTDTQYF
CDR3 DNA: TGTGCCAGCAGCCGGTTCTTGGGGAGCGGGGGAAACCCTAGCACAGATACGCAGTATTTT

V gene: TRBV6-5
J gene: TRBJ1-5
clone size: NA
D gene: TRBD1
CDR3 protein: CASARQGNNQPQHF
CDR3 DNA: TGTGCCAGCGCCCGACAGGGGAACAATCAGCCCCAGCATTTT

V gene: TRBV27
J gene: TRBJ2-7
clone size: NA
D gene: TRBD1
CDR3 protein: CASSPLTGYALGSSYEQYF
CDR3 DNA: TGTGCCAGCAGTCCCTTGACAGGGTACGCCCTAGGGAGCTCCTACGAGCAGTACTTC

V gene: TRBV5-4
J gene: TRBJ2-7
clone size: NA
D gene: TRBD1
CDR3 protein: CASSLRTGGRRLYEQYF
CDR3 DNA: TGTGCCAGCAGCTTAAGGACAGGGGGGCGCCGCCTCTACGAGCAGTACTTC

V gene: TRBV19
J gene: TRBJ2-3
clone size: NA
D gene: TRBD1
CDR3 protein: CASRAGQGGTDTQYF
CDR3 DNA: TGTGCCAGTAGGGCGGGACAGGGGGGCACAGATACGCAGTATTTT

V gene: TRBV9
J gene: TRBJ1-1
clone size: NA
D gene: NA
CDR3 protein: CASSVVPGGYTEAFF
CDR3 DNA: TGTGCCAGCAGCGTAGTCCCCGGCGGTTACACTGAAGCTTTCTTT

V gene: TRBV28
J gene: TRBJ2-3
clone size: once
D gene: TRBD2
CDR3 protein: CASHTSGRRPPFTDTQYF
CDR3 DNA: TGTGCCAGCCATACTAGCGGGAGGCGCCCTCCTTTCACAGATACGCAGTATTTT

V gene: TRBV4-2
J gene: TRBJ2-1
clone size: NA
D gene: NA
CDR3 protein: CASSQLQQPTSYEQFF
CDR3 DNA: TGTGCCAGCAGCCAACTTCAACAGCCAACGTCCTATGAGCAGTTCTTC

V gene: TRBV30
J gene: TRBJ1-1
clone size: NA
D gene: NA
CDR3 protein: CAWSGQQGTEAFF
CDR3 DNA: TGTGCCTGGAGCGGACAGCAGGGGACTGAAGCTTTCTTT

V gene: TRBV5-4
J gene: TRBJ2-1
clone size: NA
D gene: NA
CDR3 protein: CASSGFGTYNEQFF
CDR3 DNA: TGTGCCAGCAGCGGCTTTGGCACCTACAATGAGCAGTTCTTC

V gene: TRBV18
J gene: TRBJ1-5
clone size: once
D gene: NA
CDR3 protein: CASSPRSNQPQHF
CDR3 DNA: TGTGCCAGCTCACCAAGAAGCAATCAGCCCCAGCATTTT

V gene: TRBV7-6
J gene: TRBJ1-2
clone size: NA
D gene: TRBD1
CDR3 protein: CASSSLRGLDNYGYTF
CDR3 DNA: TGTGCCAGCAGCTCACTCAGGGGGTTGGATAACTATGGCTACACCTTC

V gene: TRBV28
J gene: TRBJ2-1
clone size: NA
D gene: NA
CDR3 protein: CASSPLGAGNEQFF
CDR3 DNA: TGTGCCAGCAGCCCCTTGGGGGCGGGTAATGAGCAGTTCTTC

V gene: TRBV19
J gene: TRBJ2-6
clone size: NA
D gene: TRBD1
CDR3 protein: CASRGQGMSGANVLTF
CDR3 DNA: TGTGCCAGTAGGGGACAGGGGATGTCTGGGGCCAACGTCCTGACTTTC

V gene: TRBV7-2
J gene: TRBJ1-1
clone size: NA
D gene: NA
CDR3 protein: CASSLGGRTEAFF
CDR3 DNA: TGTGCCAGCAGCTTAGGGGGAAGAACTGAAGCTTTCTTT

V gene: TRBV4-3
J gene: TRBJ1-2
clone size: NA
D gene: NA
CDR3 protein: CASSQDHGGAYGYTF
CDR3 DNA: TGCGCCAGCAGCCAAGATCACGGGGGCGCTTATGGCTACACCTTC

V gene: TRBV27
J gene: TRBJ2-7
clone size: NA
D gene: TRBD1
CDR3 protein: CASSPRTGGSVEQYF
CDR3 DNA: TGTGCCAGCAGTCCTCGGACAGGGGGCTCCGTCGAGCAGTACTTC

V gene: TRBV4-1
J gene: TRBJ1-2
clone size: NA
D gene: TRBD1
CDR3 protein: CASSQATGDVGYGYTF
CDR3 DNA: TGCGCCAGCAGCCAAGCAACAGGGGATGTTGGATATGGCTACACCTTC

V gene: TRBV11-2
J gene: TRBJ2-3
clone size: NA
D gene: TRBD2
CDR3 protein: CASSARLAGGDTQYF
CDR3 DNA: TGTGCCAGCAGCGCTCGACTAGCGGGTGGAGATACGCAGTATTTT

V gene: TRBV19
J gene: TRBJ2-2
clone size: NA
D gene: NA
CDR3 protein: CASRQGTTTGELFF
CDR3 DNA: TGTGCCAGTAGGCAGGGGACTACCACCGGGGAGCTGTTTTTT

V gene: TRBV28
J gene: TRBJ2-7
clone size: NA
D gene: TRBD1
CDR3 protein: CASSAKRTGGVREQYF
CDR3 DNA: TGTGCCAGCAGTGCAAAGCGGACAGGGGGAGTTCGCGAGCAGTACTTC

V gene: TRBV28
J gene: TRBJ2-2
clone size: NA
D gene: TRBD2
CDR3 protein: CASTRGTSGRGRGTGELFF
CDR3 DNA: TGTGCCAGCACCCGTGGGACTAGCGGGAGAGGCCGGGGCACCGGGGAGCTGTTTTTT

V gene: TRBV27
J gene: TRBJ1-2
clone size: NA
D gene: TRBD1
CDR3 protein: CASSSSTPGQGVGYGYTF
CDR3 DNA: TGTGCCAGCAGTTCATCAACCCCGGGACAGGGGGTTGGCTATGGCTACACCTTC

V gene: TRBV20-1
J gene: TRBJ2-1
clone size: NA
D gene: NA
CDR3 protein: CSARANNEQFF
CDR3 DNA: TGCAGTGCTAGAGCTAACAATGAGCAGTTCTTC

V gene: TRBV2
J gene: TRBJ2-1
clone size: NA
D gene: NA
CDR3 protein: CAREATNEQFF
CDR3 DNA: TGTGCCAGGGAGGCCACCAATGAGCAGTTCTTC

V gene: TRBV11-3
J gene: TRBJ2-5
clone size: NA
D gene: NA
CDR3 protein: CASSLGQKETQYF
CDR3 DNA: TGTGCCAGCAGCTTAGGTCAGAAAGAGACCCAGTACTTC

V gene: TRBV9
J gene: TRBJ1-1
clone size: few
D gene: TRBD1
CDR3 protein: CASSPTGLNTEAFF
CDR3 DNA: TGTGCCAGCAGCCCGACAGGGCTAAACACTGAAGCTTTCTTT

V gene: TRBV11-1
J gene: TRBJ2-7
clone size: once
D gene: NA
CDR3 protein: CASSYRSEPYEQYF
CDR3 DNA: TGTGCCAGCAGCTACAGGTCGGAACCCTACGAGCAGTACTTC